Described below is a single T cell receptor (beta chain) sequence and its context. This sample was taken from a study of blood T cell repertoires in COVID-19. Overall study: Both acute and convalescent COVID-19 samples were obtained from the United States, Italy and Spain.

Participants' reported clinical history set cohort assignment. Recovery among Cohort 3 donors was established by two negative PCRs, clearance, or symptom resolution. This table comes from immunoSEQ multiplex PCR, and its TCRdb copy is limited to in-frame clones, with some not included. The sample contains roughly 300,000 clones, more than 75% of which appear only once. From germline, CDR1 is SGHNT and CDR2 YYREEE (reference sequence). The CDR3 covers 12 residues. Deletions cut 2 bases from V and 9 bases from J, with 9 bases between. The sample taken for sequencing was PBMCs or T cells enriched from blood (not recorded which). The chain links TRBV5-4 to TRBJ2-4; no clear D. The sequence was collected from a man aged 25 to 45 who had recovered from COVID-19. As DNA, the CDR3 is TGTGCCAGCAGCTTTATGGTCGGCATTCAGTACTTC. Protein sequence: CASSFMVGIQYF.